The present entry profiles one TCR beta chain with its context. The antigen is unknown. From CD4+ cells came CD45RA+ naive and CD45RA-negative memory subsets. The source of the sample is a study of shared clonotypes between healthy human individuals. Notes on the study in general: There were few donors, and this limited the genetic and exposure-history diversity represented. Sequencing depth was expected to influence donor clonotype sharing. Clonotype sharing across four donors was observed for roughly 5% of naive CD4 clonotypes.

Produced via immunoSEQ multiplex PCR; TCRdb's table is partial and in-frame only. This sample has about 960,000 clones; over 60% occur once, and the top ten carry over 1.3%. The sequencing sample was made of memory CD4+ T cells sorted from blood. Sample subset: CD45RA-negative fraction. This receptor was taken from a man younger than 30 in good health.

The CDR3 region is CASSWGQGANYGYTF. CDR3 bases: TGTGCCAGCAGCTGGGGACAGGGAGCCAACTATGGCTACACCTTC. The chain links TRBV5-4 to TRBJ1-2, with 9 bases identical to TRBD1. The CDR3 extends over 15 amino acids. Trimming removed 3 bases from V and 2 bases from J; junction bases left unmatched: 5. Germline V lookup: CDR1 SGHNT, CDR2 YYREEE (reference sequence).